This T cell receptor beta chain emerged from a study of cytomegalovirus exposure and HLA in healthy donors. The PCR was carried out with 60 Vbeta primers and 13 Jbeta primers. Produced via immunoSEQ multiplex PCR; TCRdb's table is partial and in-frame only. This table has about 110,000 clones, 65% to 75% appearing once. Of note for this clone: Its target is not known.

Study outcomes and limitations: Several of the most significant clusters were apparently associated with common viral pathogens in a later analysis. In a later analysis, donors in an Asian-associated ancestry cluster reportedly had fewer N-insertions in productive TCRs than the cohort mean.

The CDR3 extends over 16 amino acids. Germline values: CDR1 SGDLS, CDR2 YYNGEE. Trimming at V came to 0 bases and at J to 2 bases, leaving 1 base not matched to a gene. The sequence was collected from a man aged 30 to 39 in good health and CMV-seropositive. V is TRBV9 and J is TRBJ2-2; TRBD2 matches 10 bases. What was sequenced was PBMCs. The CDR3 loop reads CASSVVAGGNTGELFF. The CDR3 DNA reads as TGTGCCAGCAGCGTAGTAGCGGGGGGTAACACCGGGGAGCTGTTTTTT. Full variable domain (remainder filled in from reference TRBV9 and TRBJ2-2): DSGVTQTPKHLITATGQRVTLRCSPRSGDLSVYWYQQSLDQGLQFLIQYYNGEERAKGNILERFSAQQFPDLHSELNLSSLELGDSALYFCASSVVAGGNTGELFFGEGSRLTVL.